This TCR beta chain came from a study of tumor-infiltrating lymphocytes in localized non-small cell lung cancer. The overall study: Patients included smokers and never-smokers with various histologies, some sampled after neoadjuvant chemotherapy. Notes on the study in general: Different pieces of the same tissue were used for each assay. Only some patients had TCR sequencing, depending on available tissue. TCRbeta sequencing showed higher T cell infiltration in tumors than uninvolved lung.

Clones were sequenced by immunoSEQ multiplex PCR, and TCRdb holds only the in-frame ones, with some missing. The profile covers roughly 12,000 clones, with about 70% appearing a single time and approximately 10% taken by the ten largest. The trim removed 1 base at V and 2 bases at J, leaving 2 bases unmatched. Per germline, CDR1 GTSNPN and CDR2 SVGIG (reference sequence). This CDR3 has 13 residues. About this clone: Its antigen remains unidentified.

This TCR came from a human donor with non-small cell lung cancer. What was sequenced was uninvolved lung tissue not adjacent to the tumor. The V call is TRBV30, the J call TRBJ2-7; 7 bases are a match to TRBD1. The CDR3 sequence is CAWSDRGPYEQYF. The CDR3 DNA reads TGTGCCTGGAGTGACAGGGGCCCCTACGAGCAGTACTTC. Using reference TRBV30 and TRBJ2-7 for the parts outside the CDR3, the full variable domain is SQTIHQWPATLVQPVGSPLSLECTVEGTSNPNLYWYRQAAGRGLQLLFYSVGIGQISSEVPQNLSASRPQDRQFILSSKKLLLSDSGFYLCAWSDRGPYEQYFGPGTRLTVT.